This T cell receptor beta chain was captured in a study of blood T cell repertoires in COVID-19. At the level of the study: PBMCs, B-cell-depleted T cells, or T cells were the source of the cDNA or gDNA that made up the material.

Data came from immunoSEQ multiplex PCR; TCRdb stores just in-frame clones and leaves some out. The data show 300,000 to 350,000 clones, about 91% seen once. Germline CDR1 reads MGHDK; CDR2 reads SYGVNS. Trimming pared 4 bases from V and 4 bases from J, leaving 13 bases between. The length of the CDR3 is 14 residues. Source material: peripheral blood. The source is a man younger than 40 with COVID-19, enrolled during active disease. The chain combines TRBV25-1 with TRBJ2-5; weak D call: TRBD1 (5 bases). Here the CDR3 reads CASSVPWGAETQYF. The CDR3 DNA follows: TGTGCCAGCAGTGTCCCATGGGGCGCAGAGACCCAGTACTTC.